The T cell receptor beta chain described here comes from a study of OX40 agonist ivuxolimab in advanced cancers. The overall study: Dose-escalation patients had hepatocellular carcinoma, melanoma, renal cell or head and neck cancer.

Generated by immunoSEQ multiplex PCR, the TCRdb table keeps only in-frame clones and is missing some. The table has around 130,000 clones, around 93% seen once. Germline V gene data show CDR1 as MNHNS and CDR2 as SASEGT. The CDR3 extends over 16 amino acids. Between the trimmed V and J ends, which lost 4 bases and 2 bases, there was a span of 17 bases. The J gene is TRBJ1-1, the V gene TRBV6-1; D unresolved. The TCR originated in an adult with an advanced solid tumor such as melanoma, head and neck, liver or kidney cancer. The material was CD4+ or CD8+ T cells sorted from blood, obtained in a trial of the OX40 agonist ivuxolimab. The CDR3 DNA reads as TGTGCCAGCAGTGGTCTGACGCTGAGAACTAACACTGAAGCTTTCTTT. Translation: CASSGLTLRTNTEAFF.